This T cell receptor (beta chain) derives from a study of vaccination and CD4 T cells after COVID-19. Study information: Nasal swab PCR had detected SARS-CoV-2 in convalescent patients, about 10 mild and one severe. Every participant had a vaccine, which was either BNT162b2 or mRNA-1273, given in two doses. The peptides that stimulated the cells were overlapping spike peptides from SARS-CoV-2, HCoV-NL63, HCoV-OC43 and HCoV-229E.

Trimming pared 3 bases from V and 3 bases from J, leaving 15 bases between. The CDR3 loop spans 15 amino acids. CDR1 is SGHRS, CDR2 YFSETQ, per germline. Treatment specified: approximately 9-day PBMC culture with coronavirus spike peptide pools or control peptides (ViraFEST assay). CD4+ T cells that had been cultured provided DNA sequenced with the Oncomine TCR Beta short-read assay. TCRdb analysed the PCR reads with MiXCR anew, one entry per CDR3 protein. The table includes around 1,600 distinct CDR3 sequences, roughly 77% detected once. For this clonotype: Its target is unknown.

The V and J genes are TRBV5-1 and TRBJ1-1, with a weak D call TRBD1 (5 bases). The material was CD4+ T cells from blood, cultured in vitro, obtained after SARS-CoV-2 vaccination. This receptor was obtained from a human donor who had recovered from COVID-19. Written as DNA, the CDR3 is TGCGCCAGCAGCTGGGGTTTAAGAGGGGACACTGAAGCTTTCTTT. Residues: CASSWGLRGDTEAFF.